A single sample gave rise to the 11 T cell receptor beta chains below, sequenced in a study of human T cells and chemical hapten exposure. The sample's time point: patch test 1, 2 weeks after DPC sensitization. Treatment: therapeutic diphenylcyclopropenone sensitization with weekly scalp DPC. TCRdb processed the RACE reads anew with MiXCR; each CDR3 protein has one entry. Seen here are 71,000 or so distinct CDR3 sequences, about 9.4% observed once, and the top ten hold about 3.1%. The sequenced sample was whole blood, obtained in connection with sensitization to the hapten diphenylcyclopropenone (DPC). The receptor source for this set is a woman aged 40 to 49 with alopecia areata. Some clones in this sample may be carry-over from other donors' samples.

In its sample, this clonotype was seen a few times. V is TRBV7-9 and J is TRBJ2-3; D unresolved. Germline loops: CDR1 SEHNR, CDR2 FQNEAQ (reference sequence). CDR3 length: 14 amino acids. Deletions cut 7 bases from V and 4 bases from J, with 15 bases between. CDR3 region: CASTPRPAADTQYF. Written as DNA, the CDR3 is TGTGCCAGCACCCCTCGCCCTGCCGCAGATACGCAGTATTTT.

The sample holds many counts of this clonotype. V and J are TRBV3-1 and TRBJ2-7; D may be TRBD1 (5 bases). This CDR3 has 12 residues. V shed 2 bases and J shed 7 bases, with 9 bases lying between them. Germline lookup yields CDR1 LGHDT and CDR2 YNNKEL (reference sequence). CDR3 sequence (DNA): TGTGCCAGCAGCCAAAGGGGCGTAGAGCAGTACTTC. Translated, it gives CASSQRGVEQYF.

This clonotype was counted between two and nine times. This sequence joins TRBV28 and TRBJ2-2, with D possibly matching TRBD2 (6 bases). V dropped 5 bases and J dropped 5 bases, with 18 bases sitting between them. CDR1 and CDR2 (germline): MDHEN, SYDVKM. This CDR3 is 16 amino acids long. The CDR3 here is CASSPRGSLLTGELFF. The CDR3 DNA reads TGTGCCAGCAGTCCGCGGGGTTCCCTACTTACCGGGGAGCTGTTTTTT.

At least ten counts were recorded for this clonotype. The chain joins TRBV28 to TRBJ2-3; TRBD2 might be the D (6 bases). CDR3 length equals 15 residues. Germline assignment: CDR1 MDHEN and CDR2 SYDVKM. Trimming pared 3 bases from V and 1 base from J, leaving 11 bases between. Here the CDR3 reads CASSFAGFRTDTQYF. The CDR3 nucleotides are TGTGCCAGCAGTTTTGCGGGGTTTCGCACAGATACGCAGTATTTT.

The chain employs TRBV20-1 and TRBJ1-2, with TRBD1 as a possible D gene (5 bases). CDR1 and CDR2 (germline): DFQATT, SNEGSKA (reference sequence). This CDR3 comprises 12 residues. Written as DNA, the CDR3 is TGCAGCGGTGCCGGGACCGCCTATGGCTACACCTTC. Translating gives CSGAGTAYGYTF.

In its sample, this clonotype was seen a few times. Here the CDR3 reads CASSQGSGTNEQFF. CDR3 sequence (DNA): TGCGCCAGCAGCCAAGGTTCGGGTACTAATGAGCAGTTCTTC. V usage is TRBV4-3 and J usage is TRBJ2-1; D gene ambiguous. V lost 1 base to trimming and J lost 7 bases, with 11 bases between them. This CDR3 region has 14 residues. Per the germline V gene, CDR1 is LGHNA and CDR2 is YSLEER.

This clonotype was seen ten or more times. This sequence joins TRBV30 and TRBJ2-4; TRBD2 matches at 7 bases. After removal of 0 bases from V and 10 bases from J, the junction contained 0 bases not matched to a gene. Germline assignment: CDR1 GTSNPN and CDR2 SVGIG (reference sequence). CDR3 size: 11 residues. The chain's CDR3 is CAWSVAGIQYF. In nucleotides, the CDR3 is TGTGCCTGGAGTGTAGCGGGGATTCAGTACTTC. Variable domain in full (rest from reference TRBV30 and TRBJ2-4): SQTIHQWPATLVQPVGSPLSLECTVEGTSNPNLYWYRQAAGRGLQLLFYSVGIGQISSEVPQNLSASRPQDRQFILSSKKLLLSDSGFYLCAWSVAGIQYFGAGTRLSVL.

This clonotype has at least ten counts. J is TRBJ2-5 and V is TRBV6-6, with D possibly matching TRBD1 (6 bases). V lost 6 bases to trimming and J lost 5 bases, with 13 bases between them. The CDR3 totals 13 residues. Germline CDR1 MNHNY, CDR2 SVGAGI (reference sequence). The CDR3 loop reads CASRRGSGETQYF. The CDR3 DNA is TGTGCCAGCAGGAGGGGGTCGGGCGAGACCCAGTACTTC.

In this sample, this clonotype turned up many times. The chain carries TRBV20-1 and TRBJ1-1; D is unresolved. From germline, CDR1 is DFQATT and CDR2 SNEGSKA (reference sequence). Trimming removed 8 bases from V and 1 base from J, with 14 bases in between. The CDR3 sequence is 13 residues long. In DNA, the CDR3 is TGCAGTCCCAACGGCCTCCGGAACACTGAAGCTTTCTTT. Translation: CSPNGLRNTEAFF.

This clonotype was recorded many times. The chain couples TRBV7-2 to TRBJ1-2; perhaps TRBD1 as D (6 bases). Trimming removed 1 base at V and 4 bases at J, with 10 bases between. Per the germline V gene, CDR1 is SGHTA and CDR2 is FQGNSA. The CDR3 is made up of 14 amino acids. CDR3 in DNA: TGTGCCAGCAGCTTAGGAACACAGGGCTATGGCTACACCTTC. It specifies CASSLGTQGYGYTF.

The chain has TRBV10-3 and TRBJ2-7; no clear D gene. The V and J ends lost 0 bases and 7 bases respectively, with 13 bases between them. Germline CDR1 reads ENHRY; CDR2 reads SYGVKD. CDR3 size: 14 residues. CDR3 nucleotide sequence: TGTGCCATCAGTGAGTCCGGCGGATCCGGGGAGCAGTACTTC. It codes for CAISESGGSGEQYF.